This TCR beta chain was captured by sequencing in a study of cytomegalovirus exposure and HLA in healthy donors. Study-level information: T cells numbering approximately 170 million yielded around 120 million unique TCR beta sequences in an earlier analysis.

The primer mix had 60 Vbeta and 13 Jbeta primers. The data were produced by immunoSEQ multiplex PCR, yet TCRdb's version contains in-frame clones alone and is incomplete. Of 150,000 to 200,000 clones listed, around 81% are singletons. The CDR3 loop spans 14 amino acids. V was pared by 5 bases and J by 5 bases, with 8 bases of the junction left unmatched. Germline V gene lookup returns CDR1 SGHAT and CDR2 FQNNGV. This chain links TRBV11-2 with TRBJ1-2; TRBD1 agrees at 7 bases. The material sequenced was PBMCs. The TCR was taken from a man younger than 40 in good health and CMV-seronegative. The CDR3 bases are TGTGCCAGCAGCCTGGGACAGCCCAGTTATGGCTACACCTTC. Its protein product is CASSLGQPSYGYTF.